Below are 8 T cell receptor beta chains sequenced from a single sample in a study of shared clonotypes between healthy human individuals. Clones were read by immunoSEQ multiplex PCR, and TCRdb kept only the in-frame ones, dropping some. The sample yields 2 million to 2.5 million clones, 93% seen once. The source material was naive CD4+ T cells from PBMCs. This sample's subset: CD45RA+ positively selected. Source of these receptors: a man aged 18 to 29 in good health. Some clones in this sample may be carry-over from other donors' samples.

This clone has just one count. The chain recombines TRBV29-1 with TRBJ2-7; weak D call: TRBD2 (5 bases). CDR1 SQVTM and CDR2 ANQGSEA come from the germline V gene. Trimming took 0 bases from V and 6 from J, leaving 6 bases between them. This CDR3 region has 11 residues. The CDR3 DNA reads as TGCAGCGTTGAAGACGGGATCGAGCAGTACTTC. It translates to CSVEDGIEQYF.

As for this clone: Other DNA sequences in this sample translate to the same CDR3. This chain joins TRBV30 and TRBJ2-7, with D maybe TRBD2 (7 bases). The V end was cut by 1 base, the J end by 3 bases, with 13 bases between. This CDR3 has 14 residues. Germline CDR1 and CDR2: GTSNPN and SVGIG (reference sequence). Here the CDR3 DNA reads TGTGCCTGGAGTGAAGAGCGGGGACACTACGAGCAGTACTTC. It yields the protein CAWSEERGHYEQYF. The whole variable domain, filled in from reference TRBV30 and TRBJ2-7, reads SQTIHQWPATLVQPVGSPLSLECTVEGTSNPNLYWYRQAAGRGLQLLFYSVGIGQISSEVPQNLSASRPQDRQFILSSKKLLLSDSGFYLCAWSEERGHYEQYFGPGTRLTVT.

The chain carries TRBV2 and TRBJ1-2, with D unresolved. V was pared by 9 bases and J by 0 bases, with 14 bases between. The germline V gene has CDR1 SNHLY and CDR2 FYNNEI. This CDR3 is built from 14 residues. The CDR3 coding sequence is TGTGCCAGTGAGAAAGACGGTTCTAACTATGGCTACACCTTC. This sequence encodes CASEKDGSNYGYTF.

The rearrangement uses TRBV5-4 and TRBJ1-4; D is undetermined. V was cut by 3 bases and J by 8 bases, with 11 bases left in between. The CDR3 spans 13 residues. Germline CDR1 and CDR2: SGHNT and YYREEE (reference sequence). The CDR3, as DNA: TGTGCCAGCAGCTCCCCGGGGTTGGAAAAACTGTTTTTT. Translated, it gives CASSSPGLEKLFF.

This clone was picked up one time. The V call is TRBV5-4, the J call TRBJ1-1; D gene unclear. The CDR3 is made up of 15 amino acids. V lost 0 bases and J lost 1, with 10 bases in between. Germline lookup yields CDR1 SGHNT and CDR2 YYREEE (reference sequence). CDR3 sequence: CASSLATQGNTEAFF. As DNA, the CDR3 is TGTGCCAGCAGCTTGGCTACCCAAGGGAACACTGAAGCTTTCTTT.

The table lists this clone with a count of one. The chain couples TRBV6-1 to TRBJ2-3; TRBD2 aligns across 9 bases. The CDR3 runs to 15 residues. Per germline, CDR1 MNHNS and CDR2 SASEGT. V shed 6 bases and J 2 bases; nucleotides not matched to a gene: 6. CDR3 sequence: CASRRLAVTTDTQYF. CDR3 DNA: TGTGCCAGCAGGAGACTAGCGGTAACCACAGATACGCAGTATTTT.

The CDR3 nucleotides are TGTGCCAGCAGTGACACGGGAGCCTCCTACGAGCAGTACTTC. It yields the protein CASSDTGASYEQYF. V and J are TRBV25-1 and TRBJ2-7; D is perhaps TRBD2 (6 bases). Trimming cost V 3 bases and J 0 bases, with 9 bases left between them. The CDR3 loop spans 14 amino acids. In germline, CDR1 is MGHDK, CDR2 SYGVNS.

The chain uses TRBV10-2 and TRBJ1-2; D is ambiguous. Looked up from germline, CDR1 is WSHSY and CDR2 is SAAADI. The length of the CDR3 is 15 residues. Trimming took 0 bases from V and 8 from J, leaving 16 bases between them. The CDR3 is CASSESARRSGGYTF. The CDR3 DNA is TGCGCCAGCAGTGAGTCAGCCCGCCGGTCTGGGGGCTACACCTTC.